The T cell receptor beta chain under discussion was sequenced for a study of beta chain features in type 1 diabetes. Study-wide background: Comparable age, gender and cell yields were observed in patients relative to healthy donors. The study's findings and limits: When cDNA is sequenced, cells with high TCR expression could be over-represented. Researchers report that Type 1 diabetes patients had moderately but significantly shorter TCRB CDR3s across all four CD4+ subsets.

Germline-derived CDR1 and CDR2 are SGHRS and YFSETQ. This CDR3 has 12 residues. V lost 6 bases and J lost 5, with 11 bases in between. Blood was drawn once from each donor into heparinised tubes. The draws averaged about 120 mL. Each sorted fraction was over 95% pure. Reverse transcribing all isolated RNA meant expressed TCRB transcripts were sequenced. Measured with immunoSEQ multiplex PCR; TCRdb has only the in-frame clones, and not every one. The data show around 280,000 clones, approximately 15% seen once. In the case of this clone: Its matching antigen is unknown.

V gene TRBV5-1 combines with J gene TRBJ1-1; unclear D gene. The source of this sequence is a man younger than 30 with type 1 diabetes. The sequencing sample was made of naive CD4+ T cells from blood. CDR3 amino acids: CASTGAGTEAFF. The CDR3, as DNA: TGCGCCAGCACAGGCGCGGGAACTGAAGCTTTCTTT.